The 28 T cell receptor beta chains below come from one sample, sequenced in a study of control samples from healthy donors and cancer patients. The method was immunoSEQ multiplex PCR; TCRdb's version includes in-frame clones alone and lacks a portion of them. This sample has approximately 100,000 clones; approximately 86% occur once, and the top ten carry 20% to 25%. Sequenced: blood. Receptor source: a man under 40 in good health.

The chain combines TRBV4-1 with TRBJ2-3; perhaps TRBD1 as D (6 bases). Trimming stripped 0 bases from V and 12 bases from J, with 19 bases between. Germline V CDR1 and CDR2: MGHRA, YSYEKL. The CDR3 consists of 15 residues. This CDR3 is CASSQEFGGKLAQYF. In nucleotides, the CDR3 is TGCGCCAGCAGCCAAGAATTTGGGGGCAAGCTGGCTCAGTATTTT.

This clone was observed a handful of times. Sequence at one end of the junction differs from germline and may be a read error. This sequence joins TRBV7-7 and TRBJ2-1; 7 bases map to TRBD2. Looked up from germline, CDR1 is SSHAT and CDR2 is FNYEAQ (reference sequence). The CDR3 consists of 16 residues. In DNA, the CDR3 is TGTGCTAGCAGCTTAGAGCCAGCGGGGAGAGGTGAGGAGCAGTTCTTC. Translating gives CASSLEPAGRGEEQFF.

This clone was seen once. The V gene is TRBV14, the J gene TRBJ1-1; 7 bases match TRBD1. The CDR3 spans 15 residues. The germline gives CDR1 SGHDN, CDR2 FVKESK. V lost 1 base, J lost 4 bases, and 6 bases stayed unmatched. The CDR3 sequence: CASSQGRGVRTEAFF. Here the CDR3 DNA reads TGTGCCAGCAGCCAAGGCAGGGGGGTGCGCACTGAAGCTTTCTTT.

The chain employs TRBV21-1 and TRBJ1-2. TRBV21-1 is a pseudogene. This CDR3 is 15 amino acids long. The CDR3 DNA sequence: TGTGCCAGCAGCAAAGGGGACCCGGGGGACTATGGCTACACCTTC. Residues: CASSKGDPGDYGYTF.

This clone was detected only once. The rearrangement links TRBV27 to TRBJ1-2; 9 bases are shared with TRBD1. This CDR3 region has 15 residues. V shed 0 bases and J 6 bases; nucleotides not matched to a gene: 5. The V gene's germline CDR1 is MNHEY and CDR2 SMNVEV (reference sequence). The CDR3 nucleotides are TGTGCCAGCAGTTTATCGACGGGGGACAGGGATGGCTACACCTTC. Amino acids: CASSLSTGDRDGYTF.

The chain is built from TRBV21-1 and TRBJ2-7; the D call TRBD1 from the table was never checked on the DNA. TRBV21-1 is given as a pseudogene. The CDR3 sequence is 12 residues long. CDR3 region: CATTVFAYEQYV. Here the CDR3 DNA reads TGTGCCACCACAGTCTTCGCCTACGAGCAGTACGTC.

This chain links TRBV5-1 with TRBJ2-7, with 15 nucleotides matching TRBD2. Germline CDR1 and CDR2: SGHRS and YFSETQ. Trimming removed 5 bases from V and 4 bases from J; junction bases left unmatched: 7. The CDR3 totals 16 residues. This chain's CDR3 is CASSGLAGGPGYEQYF. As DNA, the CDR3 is TGCGCCAGCAGTGGACTAGCGGGGGGGCCGGGATACGAGCAGTACTTC.

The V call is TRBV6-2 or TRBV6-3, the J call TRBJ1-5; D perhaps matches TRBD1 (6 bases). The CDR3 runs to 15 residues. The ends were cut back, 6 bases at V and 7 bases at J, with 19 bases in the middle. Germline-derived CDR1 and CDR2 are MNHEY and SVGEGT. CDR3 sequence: CASSLATGAGQPQHF. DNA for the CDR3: TGTGCCAGCAGCCTCGCGACGGGGGCGGGCCAGCCCCAGCATTTT.

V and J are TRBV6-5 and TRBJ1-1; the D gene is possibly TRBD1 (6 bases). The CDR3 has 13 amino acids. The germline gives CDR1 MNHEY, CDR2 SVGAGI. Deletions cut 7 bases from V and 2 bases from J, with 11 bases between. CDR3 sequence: CASNLQGNTEAFF. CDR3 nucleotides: TGTGCCAGCAACCTACAGGGTAACACTGAAGCTTTCTTT.

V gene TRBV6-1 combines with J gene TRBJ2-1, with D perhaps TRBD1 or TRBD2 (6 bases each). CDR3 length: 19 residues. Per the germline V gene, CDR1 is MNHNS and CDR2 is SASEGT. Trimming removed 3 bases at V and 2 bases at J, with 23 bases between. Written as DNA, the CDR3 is TGTGCCAGCAGTGAGGGTACAGGGAGGCTTTGGGCTACCTACAATGAGCAGTTCTTC. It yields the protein CASSEGTGRLWATYNEQFF.

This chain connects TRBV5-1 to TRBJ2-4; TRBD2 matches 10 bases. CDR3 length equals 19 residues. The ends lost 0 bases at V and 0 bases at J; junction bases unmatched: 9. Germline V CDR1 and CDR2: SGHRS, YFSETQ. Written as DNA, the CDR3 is TGCGCCAGCAGCTTGGTGTCTAGCGGGGGACCACGAGCCAAAAACATTCAGTACTTC. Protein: CASSLVSSGGPRAKNIQYF.

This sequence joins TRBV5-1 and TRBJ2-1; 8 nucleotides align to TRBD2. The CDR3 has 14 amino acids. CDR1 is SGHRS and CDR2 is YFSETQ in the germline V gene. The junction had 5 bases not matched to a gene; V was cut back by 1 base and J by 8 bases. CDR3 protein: CASSLRGGGDEQFF. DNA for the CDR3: TGCGCCAGCAGCTTGCGGGGGGGAGGCGATGAGCAGTTCTTC.

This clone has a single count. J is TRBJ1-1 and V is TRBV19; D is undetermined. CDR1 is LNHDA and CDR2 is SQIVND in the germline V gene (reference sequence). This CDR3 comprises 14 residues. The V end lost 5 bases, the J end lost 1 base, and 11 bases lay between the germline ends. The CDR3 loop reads CASSLSEGNTEAFF. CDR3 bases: TGTGCCAGTAGTCTGTCTGAGGGGAACACTGAAGCTTTCTTT.

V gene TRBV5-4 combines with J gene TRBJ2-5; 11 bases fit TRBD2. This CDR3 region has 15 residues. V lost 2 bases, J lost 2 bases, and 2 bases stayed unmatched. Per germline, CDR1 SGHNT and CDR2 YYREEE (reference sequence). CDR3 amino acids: CASSFASGGQETQYF. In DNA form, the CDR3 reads TGTGCCAGCAGCTTCGCTAGCGGGGGGCAAGAGACCCAGTACTTC.

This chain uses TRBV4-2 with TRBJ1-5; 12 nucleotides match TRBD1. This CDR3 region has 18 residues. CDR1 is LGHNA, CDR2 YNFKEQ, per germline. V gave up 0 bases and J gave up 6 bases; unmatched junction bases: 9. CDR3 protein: CASSQEGLGQGAGQPQHF. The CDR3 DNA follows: TGTGCCAGCAGCCAAGAAGGTCTGGGACAGGGGGCCGGTCAGCCCCAGCATTTT.

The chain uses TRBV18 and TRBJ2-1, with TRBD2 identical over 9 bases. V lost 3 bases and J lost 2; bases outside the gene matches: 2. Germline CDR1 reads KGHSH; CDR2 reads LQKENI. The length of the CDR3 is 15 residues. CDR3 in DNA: TGTGCCAGCTCACCCGGCGGGGGGGCCTACAATGAGCAGTTCTTC. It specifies CASSPGGGAYNEQFF.

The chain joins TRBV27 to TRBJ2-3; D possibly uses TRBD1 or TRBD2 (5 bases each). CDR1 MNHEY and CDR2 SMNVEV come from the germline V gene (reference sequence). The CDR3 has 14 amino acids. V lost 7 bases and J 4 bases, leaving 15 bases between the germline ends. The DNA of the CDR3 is TGTGCCAGCACCAACACGCTGGGGGCAGATACGCAGTATTTT. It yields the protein CASTNTLGADTQYF.

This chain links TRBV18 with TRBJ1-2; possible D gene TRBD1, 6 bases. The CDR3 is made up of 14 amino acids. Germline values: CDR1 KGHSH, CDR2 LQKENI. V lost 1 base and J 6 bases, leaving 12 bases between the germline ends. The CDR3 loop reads CASSPQGQGNGYTF. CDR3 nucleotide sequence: TGTGCCAGCTCACCACAAGGCCAGGGGAATGGCTACACCTTC.

The CDR3 nucleotides are TGCAGTGCTAGTGGCTCGACTAGCTACGAGCAGTACTTC. Translated, it gives CSASGSTSYEQYF. The chain combines TRBV20-1 with TRBJ2-7; D perhaps matches TRBD2 (6 bases). V was clipped by 3 bases and J by 3 bases, with 12 bases between them. Germline V gives CDR1 DFQATT, CDR2 SNEGSKA (reference sequence). The length of the CDR3 is 13 residues.

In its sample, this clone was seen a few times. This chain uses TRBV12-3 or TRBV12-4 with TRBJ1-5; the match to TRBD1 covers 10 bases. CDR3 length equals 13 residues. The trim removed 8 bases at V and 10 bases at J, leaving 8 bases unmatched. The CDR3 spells CASGTGAFRPQHF. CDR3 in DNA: TGTGCCAGCGGGACAGGGGCGTTCCGTCCCCAGCATTTT.

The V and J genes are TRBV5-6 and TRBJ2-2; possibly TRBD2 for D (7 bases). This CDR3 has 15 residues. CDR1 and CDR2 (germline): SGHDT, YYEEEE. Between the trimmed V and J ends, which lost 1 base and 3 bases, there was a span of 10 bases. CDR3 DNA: TGTGCCAGCAGCTTGTGGGGGGGCCACACCGGGGAGCTGTTTTTT. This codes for CASSLWGGHTGELFF.

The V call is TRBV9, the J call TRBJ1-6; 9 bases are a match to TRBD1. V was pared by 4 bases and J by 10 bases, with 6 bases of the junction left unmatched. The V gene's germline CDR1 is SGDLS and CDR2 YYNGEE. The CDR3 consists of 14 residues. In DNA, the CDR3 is TGTGCCAGCAGCCCCCGGGACAGGGACTCACCCCTCCACTTT. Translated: CASSPRDRDSPLHF.

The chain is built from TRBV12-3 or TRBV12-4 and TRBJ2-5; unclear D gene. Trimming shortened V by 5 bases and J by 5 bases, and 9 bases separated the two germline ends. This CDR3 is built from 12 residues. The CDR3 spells CASSPLSETQYF. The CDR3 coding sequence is TGTGCCAGCAGTCCCTTGAGTGAGACCCAGTACTTC.

CDR3 bases: TGTGCCAGCTGGCGGACAGGGGATGGCTACACCTTC. As protein: CASWRTGDGYTF. The chain has TRBV2 and TRBJ1-2; 9 nucleotides line up with TRBD1. Germline V gives CDR1 SNHLY, CDR2 FYNNEI. The V and J ends lost 8 bases and 6 bases, in that order; junction bases with no gene match: 4. The CDR3 consists of 12 residues. Full variable domain (missing parts from reference TRBV2 and TRBJ1-2): EPEVTQTPSHQVTQMGQEVILRCVPISNHLYFYWYRQILGQKVEFLVSFYNNEISEKSEIFDDQFSVERPDGSNFTLKIRSTKLEDSAMYFCASWRTGDGYTFGSGTRLTVV.

CDR3 nucleotide sequence: TGTGCCAGCAGTTTCGCGGGCAATCAGCCCCAGCATTTT. This sequence encodes CASSFAGNQPQHF. The V gene is TRBV27, the J gene TRBJ1-5; D unclear. Germline V gene sequence: CDR1 MNHEY, CDR2 SMNVEV (reference sequence). The CDR3 runs 13 residues. The germline V and J ends were trimmed by 3 bases and 2 bases, with 5 bases remaining between them.

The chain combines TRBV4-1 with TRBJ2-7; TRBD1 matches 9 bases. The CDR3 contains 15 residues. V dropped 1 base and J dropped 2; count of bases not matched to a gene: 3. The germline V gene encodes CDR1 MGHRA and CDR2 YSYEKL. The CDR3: CASSQVGDRAYEQYF. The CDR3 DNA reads TGCGCCAGCAGCCAAGTGGGGGACAGGGCCTACGAGCAGTACTTC.

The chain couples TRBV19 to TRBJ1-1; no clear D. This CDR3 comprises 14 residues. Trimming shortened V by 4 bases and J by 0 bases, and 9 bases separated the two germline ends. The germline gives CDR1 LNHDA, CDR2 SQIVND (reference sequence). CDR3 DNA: TGTGCCAGTAGTAGTACGCCGATGAACACTGAAGCTTTCTTT. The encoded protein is CASSSTPMNTEAFF.

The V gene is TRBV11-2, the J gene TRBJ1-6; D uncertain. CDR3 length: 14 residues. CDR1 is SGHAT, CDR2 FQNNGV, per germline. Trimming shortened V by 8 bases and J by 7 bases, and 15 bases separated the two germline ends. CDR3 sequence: CASREGSWNSPLHF. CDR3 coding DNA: TGTGCCAGCCGCGAGGGCTCGTGGAATTCACCCCTCCACTTT. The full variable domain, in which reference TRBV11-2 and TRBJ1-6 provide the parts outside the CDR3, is EAGVAQSPRYKIIEKRQSVAFWCNPISGHATLYWYQQILGQGPKLLIQFQNNGVVDDSQLPKDRFSAERLKGVDSTLKIQPAKLEDSAVYLCASREGSWNSPLHFGNGTRLTVT.